The 5 T cell receptor beta chains below were found in one sample sequenced in a study of cytomegalovirus exposure and HLA in healthy donors (TCRdb year 2017). Library construction relied on the immunoSEQ multiplex PCR assay. The multiplex PCR relied on a mix of 60 forward primers for TCR Vbeta segments and 13 reverse primers for TCR Jbeta segments. TCRdb holds this immuneACCESS table with in-frame rearrangements only. Some clones are missing; in checked studies, unresolved V genes explain under half, and the rest has no known cause. This sample holds 60,000 or so clones; 60% to 85% were observed only once. The ten largest clones add up to more than 3% of the sample. The sample taken for sequencing was PBMCs. Receptors originate from a woman in her 40s in good health and CMV-seropositive.

The chain links TRBV19 to TRBJ1-2; 9 positions match TRBD1. The CDR3 has 15 residues. Germline CDR1 is LNHDA and CDR2 is SQIVND (reference sequence). Trimming took 3 bases from V and 4 from J; bases not matched to a gene: 6. CDR3: CASSIGQGLSYGYTF. CDR3 bases: TGTGCCAGTAGTATTGGACAGGGGCTGAGCTATGGCTACACCTTC.

The rearrangement joins TRBV19 to TRBJ1-2; 8 bases are shared with TRBD1. Germline-derived CDR1 and CDR2 are LNHDA and SQIVND (reference sequence). This CDR3 has 15 amino acids. The junction had 4 bases not matched to a gene; V was cut back by 0 bases and J by 4 bases. The CDR3: CASSIEGTGLYGYTF. As DNA, the CDR3 is TGTGCCAGTAGTATAGAGGGGACAGGACTCTATGGCTACACCTTC.

This chain connects TRBV11-2 to TRBJ1-1; D not resolved. Germline V lookup: CDR1 SGHAT, CDR2 FQNNGV. With 1 base removed from V and 0 bases from J, the gap between germline ends came to 9 bases. This CDR3 comprises 15 residues. Here the CDR3 DNA reads TGTGCCAGCAGCTTAGCGGGTCAGATGAACACTGAAGCTTTCTTT. Translated, it gives CASSLAGQMNTEAFF.

This rearrangement joins TRBV27 to TRBJ1-2, with TRBD1 as a possible D gene (5 bases). This CDR3 contains 14 residues. V was cut by 1 base and J by 1 base, with 7 bases left in between. Germline V gene data show CDR1 as MNHEY and CDR2 as SMNVEV (reference sequence). The CDR3 protein is CASSLWGSNYGYTF. CDR3 nucleotides: TGTGCCAGCAGTTTATGGGGCAGTAACTATGGCTACACCTTC.

The gene calls are TRBV11-2 and TRBJ2-5, with D perhaps TRBD2 (6 bases). Trimming took 10 bases from V and 4 from J, leaving 16 bases between them. Germline CDR1 SGHAT, CDR2 FQNNGV. CDR3 length: 13 residues. The CDR3 region is CATTRAGLETQYF. The CDR3 DNA reads as TGTGCCACCACACGTGCGGGACTAGAGACCCAGTACTTC.